This TCR beta chain emerged from a study of shared clonotypes between healthy human individuals. Overall study context: Donor ages ranged 18 to 49 years: a couple of women, a few men. Overall study findings and caveats: Naive subsets tended to show greater estimated richness than memory subsets.

Germline V lookup: CDR1 MGHRA, CDR2 YSYEKL. Trimming shortened V by 5 bases and J by 1 base, and 20 bases separated the two germline ends. The CDR3 extends over 17 amino acids. Naive CD45RA+ and memory CD45RA-negative subsets were split from CD4+ cells. About this clone itself: What it recognizes is unknown.

TCRdb's table, derived via immunoSEQ multiplex PCR, lists solely in-frame clones and lacks some. The table has roughly 2.5 million clones, more than 90% seen once. The receptor's source is a man between 18 and 35 years old in good health. The sample consisted of naive CD4+ T cells sorted from blood. The subset: CD45RA+ positively selected. V is TRBV4-1 and J is TRBJ1-1, with D hard to call. CDR3 DNA sequence: TGCGCCAGCAGCGGCGGCGGAGCAGGAAGTGGGAACACTGAAGCTTTCTTT. Its protein is CASSGGGAGSGNTEAFF.